These 7 T cell receptor beta chains came from one sample sequenced in a study of post-analysis software for immune sequencing data. These TCRs are of unknown antigen specificity. Unique-molecular-identifier-tagged TCR beta cDNA libraries were used. TCRdb redid the calling of the PCR reads with MiXCR, one entry per CDR3 protein. The profile shows hundreds of thousands of distinct CDR3 sequences, 25% to 30% of them singletons. Study-level findings and limits: Relative to controls, patients had several TRBV segments at higher frequency, with TRBV5-6, TRBV5-1 and TRBV20-1 among these.

Sequenced input: blood. The receptors were gathered from a girl under 18 with multiple sclerosis.

This clonotype was detected ten times or more. The gene calls are TRBV20-1 and TRBJ2-7; no reliable D call. Germline V lookup: CDR1 DFQATT, CDR2 SNEGSKA (reference sequence). With 3 bases removed from V and 3 bases from J, the gap between germline ends came to 21 bases. This CDR3 has 16 residues. The CDR3 DNA sequence: TGCAGTGCTAGTGGGCAGTCGGACCTGGGAAGCTACGAGCAGTACTTC. Its translation is CSASGQSDLGSYEQYF.

This clonotype has a count of ten or more. The rearrangement links TRBV10-3 to TRBJ2-1, with D hard to call. V lost 5 bases and J 1 base, leaving 15 bases between the germline ends. Germline lookup yields CDR1 ENHRY and CDR2 SYGVKD. The CDR3 is made up of 16 amino acids. The CDR3 protein is CAISLSGVGSYNEQFF. DNA for the CDR3: TGTGCCATCAGTCTCTCCGGAGTAGGGTCCTACAATGAGCAGTTCTTC.

The chain carries TRBV5-1 and TRBJ1-1; no clear D gene. V was pared by 0 bases and J by 6 bases, with 15 bases between. Germline assignment: CDR1 SGHRS and CDR2 YFSETQ. This CDR3 comprises 15 residues. CDR3 nucleotide sequence: TGCGCCAGCAGCTTGGAAGGTCGAGAAATGGCTGAAGCTTTCTTT. It codes for CASSLEGREMAEAFF.

V is TRBV20-1 and J is TRBJ2-5; possible D gene TRBD2, 6 bases. CDR3 size: 16 residues. Trimming took off 6 bases at V and 0 bases at J, with 20 bases between the two ends. The germline V gene has CDR1 DFQATT and CDR2 SNEGSKA (reference sequence). CDR3 sequence reads: CSAQKFSGGDQETQYF. DNA of the CDR3: TGCAGTGCCCAGAAGTTCTCCGGCGGGGACCAAGAGACCCAGTACTTC.

This clonotype was counted a few times. J is TRBJ2-1 and V is TRBV20-1; TRBD2 agrees at 7 bases. Per the germline V gene, CDR1 is DFQATT and CDR2 is SNEGSKA (reference sequence). The CDR3 contains 16 residues. After removal of 0 bases from V and 4 bases from J, the junction contained 9 bases not matched to a gene. For the CDR3, the DNA is TGCAGTGCTAGAGATCTGGCGGGAGCGCGGTACAATGAGCAGTTCTTC. It encodes CSARDLAGARYNEQFF.

With respect to this clonotype: Compared with germline, one end of the junction differs, possibly owing to a read error. The rearrangement uses TRBV6-2 or TRBV6-3 and TRBJ2-4; D uncertain. The closer fit of TRBJ2-7 to the DNA end suggests the J call may be wrong. The germline V gene encodes CDR1 MNHEY and CDR2 SVGEGT. The CDR3 is 15 residues long. CDR3 protein: CASNYSTGGPLEQYF. In nucleotides, the CDR3 is TGTGCCAGCAATTACTCGACCGGCGGCCCCCTCGAGCAGTACTTC.

The chain couples TRBV20-1 to TRBJ2-1; 8 bases map to TRBD1. Germline assignment: CDR1 DFQATT and CDR2 SNEGSKA (reference sequence). V lost 8 bases and J lost 0; bases outside the gene matches: 6. The length of the CDR3 is 14 residues. In DNA form, the CDR3 reads TGCAGTTCCCCGGGACAGGTCTCCTACAATGAGCAGTTCTTC. It specifies CSSPGQVSYNEQFF.